Listed here are 32 T cell receptor beta chains from one sample, sequenced in a study of PD-1 blockade in classical Hodgkin lymphoma. Time point indicated: cycle 4 day 1 (C4D1), after about 6 weeks of nivolumab. Each and every patient relapsed after autologous stem cell transplantation, and patients got differing brentuximab vedotin exposure. After PBMCs were thawed, their CD8+ T cells were isolated by magnetic negative selection. The method was immunoSEQ multiplex PCR; TCRdb's version includes in-frame clones alone and lacks a portion of them. The data show around 9,000 clones, approximately 82% seen once. The sequenced sample was CD8+ T cells from blood, obtained before the fourth cycle of nivolumab. All receptors come from a human donor with classical Hodgkin lymphoma.

This clone was seen a single time. The chain recombines TRBV4-2 with TRBJ2-1, with TRBD2 matching over 7 bases. Germline CDR1 LGHNA, CDR2 YNFKEQ. The trim removed 7 bases at V and 1 base at J, leaving 4 bases unmatched. The CDR3 length is 14 residues. As DNA, the CDR3 is TGTGCCAGCACCGACGGGGGGTCCTACAATGAGCAGTTCTTC. It specifies CASTDGGSYNEQFF.

This clone has only a few counts. The rearrangement links TRBV18 to TRBJ2-7; D remains ambiguous. Germline CDR1 and CDR2: KGHSH and LQKENI. This CDR3 region has 14 residues. V lost 6 bases, J lost 5 bases, and 17 bases lay in between. The CDR3 region is CASSPPRAVHEQYF. The CDR3, as DNA: TGTGCCAGCTCTCCTCCCCGAGCTGTCCACGAGCAGTACTTC. The complete variable domain, with remaining parts taken from reference TRBV18 and TRBJ2-7, reads NAGVMQNPRHLVRRRGQEARLRCSPMKGHSHVYWYRQLPEEGLKFMVYLQKENIIDESGMPKERFSAEFPKEGPSILRIQQVVRGDSAAYFCASSPPRAVHEQYFGPGTRLTVT.

The V gene is TRBV9, the J gene TRBJ1-5; a possible D gene is TRBD1 (6 bases). V lost 3 bases and J 3 bases, leaving 13 bases between the germline ends. The CDR3 extends over 15 amino acids. From germline, CDR1 is SGDLS and CDR2 YYNGEE. Here the CDR3 DNA reads TGTGCCAGCAGCGAGTCGGGACATCCCAATCAGCCCCAGCATTTT. It yields the protein CASSESGHPNQPQHF.

This chain joins TRBV10-2 and TRBJ2-1; D possibly corresponds to TRBD2 (6 bases). V gave up 6 bases and J gave up 5 bases, with 11 bases separating them. Germline V gives CDR1 WSHSY, CDR2 SAAADI. There are 13 residues in the CDR3. In DNA, the CDR3 is TGCGCCAGCAGGGGGACTTTGAACAATGAGCAGTTCTTC. Translation gives CASRGTLNNEQFF.

Remarks on this clone: The germline gene is not matched at one end of the junction; a read error may be the cause. CDR3 DNA sequence: TGTGCCACCAGCAGATCGGGGGCGCCGAATACCGGGGAGCTGTTTTTT. The encoded protein is CATSRSGAPNTGELFF. The rearrangement joins TRBV15 to TRBJ2-2, with D possibly being TRBD1 or TRBD2 (6 bases each). Germline assignment: CDR1 LNHNV and CDR2 YYDKDF (reference sequence). This CDR3 contains 16 residues.

The V and J genes are TRBV6-5 and TRBJ1-2; no firm D call. Per germline, CDR1 MNHEY and CDR2 SVGAGI. V lost 0 bases, J lost 0 bases, and 11 bases lay in between. The CDR3 has 16 amino acids. The CDR3 bases are TGTGCCAGCAGTTACTCGAACGAGGGTTCTAACTATGGCTACACCTTC. This codes for CASSYSNEGSNYGYTF.

This clone was seen more than once but under ten times. The V and J genes are TRBV11-2 and TRBJ2-7; 7 bases are a match to TRBD1. Looked up from germline, CDR1 is SGHAT and CDR2 is FQNNGV. The CDR3 is made up of 15 amino acids. V lost 3 bases and J lost 2; bases outside the gene matches: 7. Here the CDR3 reads CASSFRDSHTYEQYF. The CDR3 nucleotides are TGTGCCAGCAGCTTTCGGGACAGTCACACCTACGAGCAGTACTTC.

V and J are TRBV19 and TRBJ1-5; the D is unclear. Trimming removed 8 bases from V and 3 bases from J, with 8 bases in between. This CDR3 spans 12 amino acids. Germline CDR1 is LNHDA and CDR2 is SQIVND (reference sequence). The CDR3 DNA reads as TGTGCCAGTGGTGATCCCAATCAGCCCCAGCATTTT. Its translation: CASGDPNQPQHF.

The chain uses TRBV7-9 and TRBJ1-5; D might be TRBD1 (6 bases). The CDR3 sequence is 15 residues long. From germline, CDR1 is SEHNR and CDR2 FQNEAQ (reference sequence). Trimming took off 4 bases at V and 4 bases at J, with 14 bases between the two ends. The chain's CDR3 is CASSYGGPLNQPQHF. The CDR3 region has the DNA TGTGCCAGCAGCTACGGGGGGCCCTTAAATCAGCCCCAGCATTTT. Drawing the rest from reference TRBV7-9 and TRBJ1-5, the complete variable domain is DTGVSQNPRHKITKRGQNVTFRCDPISEHNRLYWYRQTLGQGPEFLTYFQNEAQLEKSRLLSDRFSAERPKGSFSTLEIQRTEQGDSAMYLCASSYGGPLNQPQHFGDGTRLSIL.

The chain couples TRBV5-6 to TRBJ1-1; no reliable D call. Germline CDR1 is SGHDT and CDR2 is YYEEEE. The V gene lost 1 base and the J gene lost 0 bases, with 1 base spanning the gap. The length of the CDR3 is 12 residues. The CDR3: CASSLLNTEAFF. DNA of the CDR3: TGTGCCAGCAGCTTGCTGAACACTGAAGCTTTCTTT.

The V call is TRBV11-2, the J call TRBJ1-6; D is ambiguous. The CDR3 totals 15 residues. Germline V gene data show CDR1 as SGHAT and CDR2 as FQNNGV. Trimming stripped 3 bases from V and 0 bases from J, with 6 bases between. The CDR3 loop is CASSLGSSYNSPLHF. DNA for the CDR3: TGTGCCAGCAGCTTGGGCAGCTCCTATAATTCACCCCTCCACTTT.

The chain recombines TRBV7-8 with TRBJ2-1, with D possibly being TRBD2 (6 bases). Looked up from germline, CDR1 is SGHVS and CDR2 is FQNEAQ. CDR3 length: 15 amino acids. V was shortened by 1 base and J by 5 bases, with 12 bases between the two germline ends. The chain's CDR3 is CASSLVASAHNEQFF. The CDR3 DNA is TGTGCCAGCAGCTTAGTAGCTAGCGCCCACAATGAGCAGTTCTTC. Using reference TRBV7-8 and TRBJ2-1 for the parts outside the CDR3, the full variable domain is GAGVSQSPRYKVAKRGQDVALRCDPISGHVSLFWYQQALGQGPEFLTYFQNEAQLDKSGLPSDRFFAERPEGSVSTLKIQRTQQEDSAVYLCASSLVASAHNEQFFGPGTRLTVL.

This chain connects TRBV5-4 to TRBJ1-5; tentative D call: TRBD1 (5 bases). Deletions cut 4 bases from V and 7 bases from J, with 9 bases between. Germline assignment: CDR1 SGHNT and CDR2 YYREEE (reference sequence). CDR3 length: 12 amino acids. The CDR3 loop reads CASSVWGQPQHF. As DNA, the CDR3 is TGTGCCAGCAGCGTGTGGGGGCAGCCCCAGCATTTT.

The rearrangement joins TRBV4-1 to TRBJ2-5; D call uncertain. Between the trimmed V and J ends, which lost 0 bases and 5 bases, there was a span of 19 bases. The CDR3 has 17 residues. From germline, CDR1 is MGHRA and CDR2 YSYEKL. CDR3 region: CASSQDVQPQTRETQYF. CDR3 DNA sequence: TGCGCCAGCAGCCAAGATGTGCAGCCTCAAACCCGGGAGACCCAGTACTTC.

V usage is TRBV2 and J usage is TRBJ2-7; D is unresolved. The V gene's germline CDR1 is SNHLY and CDR2 FYNNEI. Trimming took off 3 bases at V and 5 bases at J, with 14 bases between the two ends. This CDR3 has 14 amino acids. The DNA for the CDR3 is TGTGCCAGCAGTGAGGAAAGGGCTTGGGACGAGCAGTACTTC. Its translation is CASSEERAWDEQYF. Looking up the rest from reference TRBV2 and TRBJ2-7 gives the full variable domain: EPEVTQTPSHQVTQMGQEVILRCVPISNHLYFYWYRQILGQKVEFLVSFYNNEISEKSEIFDDQFSVERPDGSNFTLKIRSTKLEDSAMYFCASSEERAWDEQYFGPGTRLTVT.

This rearrangement joins TRBV4-2 to TRBJ1-1, with a possible D match to TRBD1 (5 bases). The V and J ends lost 4 bases and 1 base respectively, with 13 bases between them. Germline V lookup: CDR1 LGHNA, CDR2 YNFKEQ. The CDR3 contains 15 residues. The CDR3 DNA sequence: TGTGCCAGCAGCCTAGTTGGGGCATCGAACACTGAAGCTTTCTTT. Protein sequence: CASSLVGASNTEAFF.

V and J are TRBV29-1 and TRBJ2-7; D not certain. CDR1 SQVTM and CDR2 ANQGSEA come from the germline V gene. The CDR3 covers 12 residues. V lost 7 bases to trimming and J lost 4 bases, with 14 bases between them. The CDR3 DNA follows: TGCAGCGCATCCCTCGGAACTTACGAGCAGTACTTC. Translation: CSASLGTYEQYF.

This chain uses TRBV11-2 with TRBJ1-1; 7 bases are a match to TRBD1. CDR3 length: 17 residues. With 2 bases clipped from V and 1 base from J, the junction kept 10 bases outside the gene matches. In germline, CDR1 is SGHAT, CDR2 FQNNGV. The CDR3 loop is CASSLIAVRTGNTEAFF. The CDR3 bases are TGTGCCAGCAGCTTAATAGCCGTCCGGACAGGGAACACTGAAGCTTTCTTT.

The V call is TRBV28, the J call TRBJ1-1; perhaps TRBD1 as D (5 bases). The CDR3 has 14 amino acids. Germline CDR1 reads MDHEN; CDR2 reads SYDVKM. V shed 7 bases and J shed 6 bases, with 18 bases lying between them. The CDR3 region has the DNA TGTGCCAGCACCCCCGTGGGGGGTTTATCTGAAGCTTTCTTT. Its protein is CASTPVGGLSEAFF.

The rearrangement uses TRBV6-1 and TRBJ2-5; either TRBD1 or TRBD2 may fit D (6 bases each). The V end was cut by 5 bases, the J end by 9 bases, with 31 bases between. The germline CDR1 and CDR2 sequences are MNHNS and SASEGT. The CDR3 is 18 amino acids. The CDR3 bases are TGTGCCAGCAGTCAAGTCCCCCGGGGGCATCGGGTAATCTCGCCCCAGTACTTC. It encodes CASSQVPRGHRVISPQYF.

V is TRBV27 and J is TRBJ2-5; possible D gene TRBD2, 8 bases. Germline V gives CDR1 MNHEY, CDR2 SMNVEV (reference sequence). The CDR3 loop spans 15 amino acids. V was trimmed by 5 bases and J by 5 bases, leaving 18 bases between them. CDR3 amino acids: CASSPRGTSLETQYF. CDR3 DNA sequence: TGTGCCAGCAGTCCCAGGGGGACTAGTTTGGAGACCCAGTACTTC.

This clone was recorded a few times. This chain uses TRBV7-3 with TRBJ2-1; perhaps TRBD2 as D (5 bases). Germline V CDR1 and CDR2: SGHTA, FQGTGA. This CDR3 is 17 amino acids long. The germline V and J ends were trimmed by 5 bases and 5 bases, with 22 bases remaining between them. This chain's CDR3 is CASSPRPDFNVDNEQFF. The DNA of the CDR3 is TGTGCCAGCAGCCCCCGTCCGGACTTTAATGTGGACAATGAGCAGTTCTTC.

This sequence joins TRBV4-1 and TRBJ1-5; no clear D. The length of the CDR3 is 15 residues. Germline loops: CDR1 MGHRA, CDR2 YSYEKL. Trimming stripped 4 bases from V and 6 bases from J, with 16 bases between. CDR3: CASSPRAQSAQPQHF. DNA of the CDR3: TGCGCCAGCAGCCCACGGGCACAATCGGCTCAGCCCCAGCATTTT.

The chain recombines TRBV19 with TRBJ1-1; maybe TRBD1 (6 bases). Germline CDR1 and CDR2: LNHDA and SQIVND (reference sequence). Trimming removed 7 bases from V and 4 bases from J, with 19 bases in between. There are 15 residues in the CDR3. The CDR3 DNA sequence: TGTGCCAGTACCCTATACTCCAGGGGTAGCACTGAAGCTTTCTTT. Protein sequence: CASTLYSRGSTEAFF. The entire variable domain, with the rest obtained from reference TRBV19 and TRBJ1-1, is as follows: DGGITQSPKYLFRKEGQNVTLSCEQNLNHDAMYWYRQDPGQGLRLIYYSQIVNDFQKGDIAEGYSVSREKKESFPLTVTSAQKNPTAFYLCASTLYSRGSTEAFFGQGTRLTVV.

The chain is built from TRBV14 and TRBJ1-2, with no clear D. Deletions cut 0 bases from V and 5 bases from J, with 16 bases between. Germline V lookup: CDR1 SGHDN, CDR2 FVKESK. The CDR3 is 16 amino acids. The CDR3 bases are TGTGCCAGCAGCCAAGAGTCGGGGTTCTTCGGATATGGCTACACCTTC. Amino acids: CASSQESGFFGYGYTF. Full variable domain (missing parts from reference TRBV14 and TRBJ1-2): EAGVTQFPSHSVIEKGQTVTLRCDPISGHDNLYWYRRVMGKEIKFLLHFVKESKQDESGMPNNRFLAERTGGTYSTLKVQPAELEDSGVYFCASSQESGFFGYGYTFGSGTRLTVV.

The rearrangement uses TRBV2 and TRBJ2-5; D unclear. This CDR3 comprises 15 residues. V shed 6 bases and J shed 1 base, with 15 bases lying between them. Germline V gene data show CDR1 as SNHLY and CDR2 as FYNNEI. The CDR3, as DNA: TGTGCCAGCAGGGGAAGGGCTCGAACCCAAGAGACCCAGTACTTC. Its protein product is CASRGRARTQETQYF.

The V call is TRBV7-9, the J call TRBJ1-2, with a possible D match to TRBD1 (6 bases). Trimming took off 5 bases at V and 0 bases at J, with 13 bases between the two ends. Germline V gene sequence: CDR1 SEHNR, CDR2 FQNEAQ (reference sequence). This CDR3 comprises 15 residues. The chain's CDR3 is CASSPTGGPNYGYTF. The CDR3 DNA follows: TGTGCCAGCAGCCCTACCGGGGGCCCTAACTATGGCTACACCTTC.

This chain links TRBV6-5 with TRBJ2-1, with D tentatively TRBD2 (5 bases). Germline loops: CDR1 MNHEY, CDR2 SVGAGI. CDR3 length: 14 amino acids. V was trimmed by 2 bases and J by 6 bases, leaving 11 bases between them. The CDR3: CASSYQGEGNEQFF. For the CDR3, the DNA is TGTGCCAGCAGTTACCAAGGTGAGGGCAATGAGCAGTTCTTC.

This chain joins TRBV6-4 and TRBJ2-1; either TRBD1 or TRBD2 may supply D (7 bases each). CDR1 is MRHNA and CDR2 is SNTAGT in the germline V gene. The CDR3 totals 15 residues. The V and J ends lost 8 bases and 7 bases respectively, with 21 bases between them. CDR3 protein: CASAPGTQGGNEQFF. The CDR3 DNA reads as TGTGCCAGCGCACCCGGGACTCAGGGGGGGAATGAGCAGTTCTTC.

This chain joins TRBV15 and TRBJ2-7; maybe TRBD1 (5 bases). Germline CDR1 reads LNHNV; CDR2 reads YYDKDF (reference sequence). The length of the CDR3 is 14 residues. V was pared by 1 base and J by 5 bases, with 12 bases between. The CDR3 reads CATSRVRVGNEQYF. CDR3 nucleotides: TGTGCCACCAGCAGAGTCAGGGTAGGAAACGAGCAGTACTTC.

This clone is a singleton in its sample. The chain links TRBV11-2 to TRBJ1-4, with a possible D match to TRBD1 (5 bases). Germline assignment: CDR1 SGHAT and CDR2 FQNNGV. V gave up 0 bases and J gave up 10 bases, with 9 bases separating them. This CDR3 is 13 amino acids long. The CDR3: CASSLEGVGKLFF. Written as DNA, the CDR3 is TGTGCCAGCAGCTTAGAAGGGGTAGGAAAACTGTTTTTT.

The chain employs TRBV12-5 and TRBJ1-1; 7 nucleotides agree with TRBD1. This CDR3 is built from 17 residues. After removal of 3 bases from V and 2 bases from J, the junction contained 12 bases not matched to a gene. Germline CDR1 and CDR2: LGHNT and FRNRAP. In DNA form, the CDR3 reads TGTGCTAGTGGTTTCCTCCAGGACAGGTCGAACAACACTGAAGCTTTCTTT. Translation gives CASGFLQDRSNNTEAFF.